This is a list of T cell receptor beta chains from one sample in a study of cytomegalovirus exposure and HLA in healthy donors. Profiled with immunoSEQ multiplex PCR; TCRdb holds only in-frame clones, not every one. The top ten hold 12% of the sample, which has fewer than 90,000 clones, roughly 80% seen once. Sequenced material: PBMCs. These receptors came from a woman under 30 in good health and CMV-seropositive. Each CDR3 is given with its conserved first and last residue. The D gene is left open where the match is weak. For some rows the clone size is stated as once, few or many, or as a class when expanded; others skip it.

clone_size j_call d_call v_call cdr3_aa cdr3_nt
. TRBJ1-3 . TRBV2 CASRTRVSGNTIYF TGTGCCAGCAGGACCAGGGTTTCTGGAAACACCATATATTTT
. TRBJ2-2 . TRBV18 CAGARGQNTGELFF TGTGCCGGTGCCAGGGGACAGAACACCGGGGAGCTGTTTTTT
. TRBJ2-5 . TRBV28 CASTGQRETQYF TGTGCCAGCACAGGACAGAGGGAGACCCAGTACTTC
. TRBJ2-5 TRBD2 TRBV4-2 CASSQRTSGGSMETQYF TGTGCCAGCAGCCAACGGACTAGCGGGGGCTCCATGGAGACCCAGTACTTC
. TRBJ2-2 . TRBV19 CASSIQGSNTGELFF TGTGCCAGTAGTATACAGGGGTCCAACACCGGGGAGCTGTTTTTT
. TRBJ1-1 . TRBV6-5 CASSYGGANTEAFF TGTGCCAGCAGTTACGGAGGGGCGAACACTGAAGCTTTCTTT
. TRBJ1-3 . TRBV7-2 CASSLVGQGYGNTIYF TGTGCCAGCAGCTTAGTGGGTCAGGGGTACGGAAACACCATATATTTT
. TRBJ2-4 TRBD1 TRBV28 CASSGIGTGGNIQYF TGTGCCAGCAGCGGTATAGGGACAGGGGGAAACATTCAGTACTTC
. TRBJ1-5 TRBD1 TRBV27 CASSLTGGGNQPQHF TGTGCCAGCAGCTTGACAGGGGGCGGCAATCAGCCCCAGCATTTT
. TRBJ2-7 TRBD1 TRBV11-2 CASSLEPGQGYEQYF TGTGCCAGCAGCTTAGAGCCGGGACAGGGCTACGAGCAGTACTTC
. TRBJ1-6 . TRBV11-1 CASSLTGYNSPLHF TGTGCCAGCAGCCTAACAGGTTATAATTCACCCCTCCACTTT
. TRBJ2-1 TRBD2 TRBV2 CASSAGTSPYNEQFF TGTGCCAGCAGTGCGGGGACTAGCCCCTACAATGAGCAGTTCTTC
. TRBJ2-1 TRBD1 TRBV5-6 CASSADRGRDYNEQFF TGTGCCAGCAGCGCAGACAGGGGCCGGGACTACAATGAGCAGTTCTTC
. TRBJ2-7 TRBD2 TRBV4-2 CASSQDGPGGSYEQYF TGTGCCAGCAGCCAAGACGGCCCGGGGGGGTCCTACGAGCAGTACTTC
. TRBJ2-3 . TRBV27 CASSLRLTDTQYF TGTGCCAGCAGTTTACGTCTCACAGATACGCAGTATTTT
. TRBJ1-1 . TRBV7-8 CASSPGVTEAFF TGTGCCAGCAGCCCAGGGGTCACTGAAGCTTTCTTT
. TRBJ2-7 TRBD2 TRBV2 CASSPGTSGYEQYF TGTGCCAGCAGTCCCGGGACTAGCGGCTACGAGCAGTACTTC
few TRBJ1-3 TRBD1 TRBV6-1 CASRTGDSGNTIYF TGTGCCAGCCGGACAGGGGACTCTGGAAACACCATATATTTT
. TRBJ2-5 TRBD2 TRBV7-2 CASSFSQGGETQYF TGTGCCAGCAGCTTTAGTCAGGGAGGGGAGACCCAGTACTTC
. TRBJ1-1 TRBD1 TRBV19 CASSTRQGGTEAFF TGTGCCAGTAGTACCAGACAGGGCGGCACTGAAGCTTTCTTT
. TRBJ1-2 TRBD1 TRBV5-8 CASSYDRATNYGYTF TGTGCCAGCAGCTACGACAGGGCCACTAACTATGGCTACACCTTC
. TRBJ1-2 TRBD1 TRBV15 CATSMETGVNYGYTF TGTGCCACCAGCATGGAGACAGGGGTAAATTATGGCTACACCTTC
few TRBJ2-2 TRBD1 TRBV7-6 CASSSGQAAGELFF TGTGCCAGCAGCTCGGGACAGGCTGCCGGGGAGCTGTTTTTT
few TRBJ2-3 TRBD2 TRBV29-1 CSGKRGGLLDTQYF TGCAGCGGAAAGCGGGGGGGCCTATTAGATACGCAGTATTTT
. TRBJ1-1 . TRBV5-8 CASSSRGGATEAFF TGTGCCAGCAGCTCTCGAGGCGGGGCTACTGAAGCTTTCTTT
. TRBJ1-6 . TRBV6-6 CAINSYNSPLHF TGTGCCATCAACTCCTATAATTCACCCCTCCACTTT
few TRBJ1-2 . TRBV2 CASRVDRDYGYTF TGTGCCAGCAGGGTGGACAGAGACTATGGCTACACCTTC
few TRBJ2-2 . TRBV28 CASSLSGWSGELFF TGTGCCAGCAGTTTATCCGGGTGGTCCGGGGAGCTGTTTTTT
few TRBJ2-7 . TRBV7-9 CASSAGGNEQYF TGTGCCAGCAGCGCCGGGGGTAACGAGCAGTACTTC
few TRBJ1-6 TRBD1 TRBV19 CASSISLPGGAAYNSPLHF TGTGCCAGTAGTATAAGTCTGCCAGGGGGCGCCGCCTATAATTCACCCCTCCACTTT
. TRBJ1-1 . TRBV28 CASSLASEGEGTEAFF TGTGCCAGCAGTTTAGCTTCCGAGGGGGAGGGCACTGAAGCTTTCTTT
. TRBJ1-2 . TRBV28 CASSFMSDYTF TGTGCCAGCAGTTTTATGAGCGACTACACCTTC
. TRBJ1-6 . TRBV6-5 CASSYSSGGGSPLHF TGTGCCAGCAGTTACTCCTCGGGGGGCGGTTCACCCCTCCACTTT
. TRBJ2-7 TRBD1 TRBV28 CASITQGVPYEQYF TGTGCCAGCATAACTCAGGGGGTGCCCTACGAGCAGTACTTC
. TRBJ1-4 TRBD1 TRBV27 CASSFWDSPFEKLFF TGTGCCAGCAGTTTCTGGGACAGTCCCTTTGAAAAACTGTTTTTT
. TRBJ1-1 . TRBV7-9 CASSSQAGAQALTEAFF TGTGCCAGCAGCTCTCAGGCAGGGGCACAAGCCCTCACTGAAGCTTTCTTT
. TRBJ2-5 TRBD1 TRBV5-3 CARSLAQMDRGPRETQYF TGTGCCAGAAGCTTGGCCCAAATGGACAGGGGGCCGAGAGAGACCCAGTACTTC
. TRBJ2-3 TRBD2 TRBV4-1 CASSQVGRGVGTDTQYF TGCGCCAGCAGCCAAGTAGGCCGGGGGGTCGGCACAGATACGCAGTATTTT
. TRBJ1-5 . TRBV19 CASSIIFRGQPQHF TGTGCCAGTAGTATTATATTCCGAGGGCAGCCCCAGCATTTT
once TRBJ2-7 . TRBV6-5 CASSYAGPYEQYF TGTGCCAGCAGTTACGCGGGTCCGTACGAGCAGTACTTC
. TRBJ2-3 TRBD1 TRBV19 CASSTQGGTDTQYF TGTGCCAGTAGTACACAGGGGGGCACAGATACGCAGTATTTT
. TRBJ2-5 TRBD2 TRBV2 CASSPGPQRGGQETQYF TGTGCCAGCAGCCCTGGGCCGCAGCGGGGGGGCCAAGAGACCCAGTACTTC
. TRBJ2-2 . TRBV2 CASNGQVTNTGELFF TGTGCCAGCAACGGTCAGGTCACGAACACCGGGGAGCTGTTTTTT
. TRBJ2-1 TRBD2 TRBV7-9 CASSSYSGGYNEQFF TGTGCCAGCAGCTCCTACTCGGGGGGATACAATGAGCAGTTCTTC
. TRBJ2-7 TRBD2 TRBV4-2 CASSQFRSGGAYEQYF TGTGCCAGCAGCCAATTCCGTAGCGGGGGGGCCTACGAGCAGTACTTC
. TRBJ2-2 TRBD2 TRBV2 CASTRTSGGYAGELFF TGTGCCAGCACTCGGACTAGCGGGGGGTACGCCGGGGAGCTGTTTTTT
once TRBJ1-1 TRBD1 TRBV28 CASSRTGVNTEAFF TGTGCCAGCAGTCGGACAGGGGTGAACACTGAAGCTTTCTTT
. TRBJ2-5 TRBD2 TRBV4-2 CASSQGEGKGAETQYF TGTGCCAGCAGCCAGGGGGAGGGGAAAGGGGCAGAGACCCAGTACTTC
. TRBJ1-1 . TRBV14 CASSRGGLGAFF TGTGCCAGCAGCCGCGGGGGGTTGGGAGCTTTCTTT
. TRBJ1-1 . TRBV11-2 CASSLGGGRGDTEAFF TGTGCCAGCAGCTTAGGGGGAGGGAGAGGGGACACTGAAGCTTTCTTT
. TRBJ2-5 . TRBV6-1 CASSEAGRPGETQYF TGTGCCAGCAGTGAAGCAGGGCGTCCGGGGGAGACCCAGTACTTC
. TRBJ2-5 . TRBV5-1 CASSLPGRQETQYF TGCGCCAGCAGCTTGCCAGGGAGGCAGGAGACCCAGTACTTC
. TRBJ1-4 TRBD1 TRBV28 CASSTGQGVEKLFF TGTGCCAGCAGTACGGGACAGGGGGTTGAAAAACTGTTTTTT
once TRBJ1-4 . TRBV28 CASSFPGNEYREKLFF TGTGCCAGCAGTTTCCCCGGGAACGAATACCGGGAAAAACTGTTTTTT
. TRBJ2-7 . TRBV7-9 CASSLAGLNYEQYF TGTGCCAGCAGCTTGGCGGGACTCAACTACGAGCAGTACTTC